These T cell receptor beta chains were read from a single sample in a study of blood T cell repertoires in COVID-19. The protocol was immunoSEQ multiplex PCR, while the TCRdb copy is restricted to in-frame clones and leaves out a portion. The profile shows roughly 130,000 clones, around nine tenths of them singletons. Material for sequencing was peripheral blood. These receptors came from a man aged 55 to 70 with COVID-19, enrolled during active disease. The CDR3 runs from the conserved cysteine through the conserved F or W. The D gene is left open where the match is weak. The listing skips clone size in some rows; elsewhere it reads once, few, many or a size class.

D gene	clone size	V gene	J gene	CDR3 protein	CDR3 DNA
-	-	TRBV18	TRBJ1-2	CASSRRNYGYTF	TGTGCCAGCTCGCGTCGCAACTATGGCTACACCTTC
-	-	TRBV5-5	TRBJ1-6	CASTGYNSPLHF	TGTGCCAGCACGGGTTATAATTCACCCCTCCACTTT
TRBD1	once	TRBV4-3	TRBJ1-1	CASSQDRQGGEAFF	TGCGCCAGCAGCCAAGATCGGCAGGGGGGTGAAGCTTTCTTT
TRBD1	-	TRBV5-6	TRBJ1-1	CASSFGQGFLWTEAFF	TGTGCCAGCAGCTTCGGACAGGGGTTTTTGTGGACTGAAGCTTTCTTT
TRBD1	-	TRBV28	TRBJ1-5	CASSLRTGDQPQHF	TGTGCCAGCAGTCTTCGGACAGGTGATCAGCCCCAGCATTTT
-	-	TRBV6-5	TRBJ1-3	CASSTAYSGNTIYF	TGTGCCAGCAGTACAGCTTACTCTGGAAACACCATATATTTT
-	once	TRBV7-9	TRBJ1-4	CASSFRASNEKLFF	TGTGCCAGCAGCTTCAGGGCGAGTAATGAAAAACTGTTTTTT
-	-	TRBV18	TRBJ1-1	CASQGARGPNTEAFF	TGTGCCAGCCAAGGGGCGAGAGGCCCGAACACTGAAGCTTTCTTT
-	-	TRBV29-1	TRBJ2-7	CSVPGIYEQYF	TGCAGCGTTCCGGGAATTTACGAGCAGTACTTC
-	-	TRBV3-1/TRBV3-2	TRBJ2-1	CASSFSRDEQFF	TGTGCCAGCAGCTTTAGCAGGGATGAGCAGTTCTTC
-	-	TRBV18	TRBJ2-3	CASSLEGDTDTQYF	TGTGCCAGCTCACTTGAGGGGGACACAGATACGCAGTATTTT
-	-	TRBV28	TRBJ1-4	CASSSGVATTNEKLFF	TGTGCCAGCAGTTCGGGGGTTGCCACAACTAATGAAAAACTGTTTTTT
TRBD2	-	TRBV24-1	TRBJ2-3	CATSDLAGEGTDTQYF	TGTGCCACCAGTGATTTGGCGGGAGAGGGCACAGATACGCAGTATTTT
TRBD2	-	TRBV7-9	TRBJ2-7	CASSSSGRAHEQYF	TGTGCCAGCAGCTCTAGCGGGAGGGCCCACGAGCAGTACTTC
-	-	TRBV4-2	TRBJ1-5	CASSQEQGNNQPQHF	TGTGCCAGCAGCCAAGAACAGGGCAACAATCAGCCCCAGCATTTT
TRBD1	-	TRBV24-1	TRBJ2-1	CATSDPPGTGGNNEQFF	TGTGCCACCAGTGACCCCCCAGGGACAGGGGGGAACAATGAGCAGTTCTTC
-	-	TRBV29-1	TRBJ2-7	CSVEEDSGSLSGQYF	TGCAGCGTTGAAGAGGATTCTGGTAGTCTCTCGGGGCAGTACTTC
TRBD2	-	TRBV5-1	TRBJ2-2	CASSFDLAGGELFF	TGCGCCAGCAGCTTCGATTTAGCGGGAGGGGAGCTGTTTTTT
-	-	TRBV5-1	TRBJ2-1	CASSLARARDGQFF	TGCGCCAGCAGCTTGGCAAGGGCGCGGGATGGGCAGTTCTTC
-	-	TRBV6-5	TRBJ1-2	CASSSLGATGGYTF	TGTGCCAGCAGTTCGCTGGGGGCTACGGGGGGCTACACCTTC
TRBD1	-	TRBV19	TRBJ1-5	CASKGSEDRAIGNQPQHF	TGTGCCAGTAAGGGCAGTGAGGACAGGGCGATAGGCAATCAGCCCCAGCATTTT
TRBD1	-	TRBV18	TRBJ1-2	CASSRQGDYGYTF	TGTGCCAGCTCACGACAGGGTGACTATGGCTACACCTTC
-	-	TRBV6-6	TRBJ2-3	CASSSPAYTDTQYF	TGTGCCAGCAGTTCCCCTGCGTACACAGATACGCAGTATTTT
-	-	TRBV9	TRBJ1-2	CASNHPVGGDDNYGYTF	TGTGCCAGCAACCACCCGGTGGGAGGGGACGATAACTATGGCTACACCTTC
-	-	TRBV30	TRBJ2-2	CAWIGGGDTGELFF	TGTGCCTGGATTGGAGGGGGGGATACCGGGGAGCTGTTTTTT
-	-	TRBV5-1	TRBJ2-2	CASSSGTNTGELFF	TGCGCCAGCAGTTCCGGGACGAACACCGGGGAGCTGTTTTTT
TRBD2	-	TRBV6-2/TRBV6-3	TRBJ2-2	CASSLAGGFTGELFF	TGTGCCAGCAGCCTAGCGGGAGGATTCACCGGGGAGCTGTTTTTT
-	-	TRBV18	TRBJ2-3	CASSPTRSGRKGLVSDTQYF	TGTGCCAGCTCACCGACACGCTCCGGAAGAAAGGGGCTAGTCTCAGATACGCAGTATTTT
-	-	TRBV27	TRBJ2-7	CASSLSVSPMDEQYF	TGTGCCAGCAGTTTATCGGTGAGCCCCATGGACGAGCAGTACTTC
-	-	TRBV30	TRBJ1-5	CAWSVRGRDQPQHF	TGTGCCTGGAGTGTACGGGGGAGGGATCAGCCCCAGCATTTT
TRBD1	-	TRBV28	TRBJ2-7	CASSLTYGTGRYEQYF	TGTGCCAGCAGTTTAACGTACGGGACAGGGAGGTACGAGCAGTACTTC
TRBD2	-	TRBV4-2	TRBJ2-1	CASSQEPGLAGYEDEQFF	TGTGCCAGCAGCCAAGAGCCCGGACTAGCGGGATACGAAGATGAGCAGTTCTTC
TRBD1	-	TRBV4-1	TRBJ1-5	CASSPTGGTSYSNQPQHF	TGCGCCAGCAGCCCTACAGGGGGCACCTCGTATAGCAATCAGCCCCAGCATTTT
TRBD1	-	TRBV5-1	TRBJ2-3	CASSSRTGDWAQYF	TGCGCCAGCAGCTCCAGGACAGGGGATTGGGCGCAGTATTTT
TRBD2	-	TRBV29-1	TRBJ2-1	CSVVPRGVYNEQFF	TGCAGCGTTGTCCCTCGGGGGGTCTACAATGAGCAGTTCTTC
TRBD2	-	TRBV15	TRBJ2-3	CATSRDLAGGSDTQYF	TGTGCCACCAGCAGAGATCTAGCGGGAGGGTCAGATACGCAGTATTTT
TRBD1	once	TRBV12-5	TRBJ2-7	CASGLTGIYEQYF	TGTGCTAGTGGCTTGACAGGGATCTACGAGCAGTACTTC
TRBD2	-	TRBV19	TRBJ2-3	CASSGGTSGRSIDTQYF	TGTGCCAGTAGTGGGGGGACTAGCGGGAGGAGTATAGATACGCAGTATTTT
TRBD1	-	TRBV14	TRBJ2-3	CASSQGLTGGTDTQYF	TGTGCCAGCAGCCAAGGGCTGACAGGGGGCACAGATACGCAGTATTTT
TRBD2	once	TRBV6-2/TRBV6-3	TRBJ2-5	CASSSSSGQETQYF	TGTGCCAGCAGTTCCTCTAGCGGCCAAGAGACCCAGTACTTC